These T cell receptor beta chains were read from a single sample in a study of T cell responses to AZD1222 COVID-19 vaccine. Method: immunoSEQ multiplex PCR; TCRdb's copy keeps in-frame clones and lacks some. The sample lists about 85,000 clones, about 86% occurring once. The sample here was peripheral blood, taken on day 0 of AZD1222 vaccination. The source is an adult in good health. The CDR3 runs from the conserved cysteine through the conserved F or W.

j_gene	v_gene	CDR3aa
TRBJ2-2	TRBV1	CTSSCTSGRAYHTGELFF
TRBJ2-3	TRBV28	CASSSELAGLTTDTQYF
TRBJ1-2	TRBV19	CASSPADRAYGYTF
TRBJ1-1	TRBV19	CASSIALNTEAFF
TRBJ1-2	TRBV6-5	CASNLDTGIYGYTF
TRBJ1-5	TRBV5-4	CASSLPGENQPQHF
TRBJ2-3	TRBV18	CASSPSKGTQYF
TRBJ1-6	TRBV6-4	CASRRAAPDNSPLHF
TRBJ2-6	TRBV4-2	CASSQDVIAGRASGANVLTF
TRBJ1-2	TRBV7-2	CASSPRRQGYYGYTF
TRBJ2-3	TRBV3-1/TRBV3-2	CASSPPLTNTQYF
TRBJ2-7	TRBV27	CASSFQGHSYEQYF
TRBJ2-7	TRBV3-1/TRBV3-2	CASSYGTSASYEQYF
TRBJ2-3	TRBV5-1	CASSPVTGGTDTQYF
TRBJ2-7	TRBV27	CASSLIAGNYEQYF
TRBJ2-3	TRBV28	CASRLFNRGQDTQYF
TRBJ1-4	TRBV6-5	CASSPMLGQSPFF
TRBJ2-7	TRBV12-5	CASGKDREIYEQYF
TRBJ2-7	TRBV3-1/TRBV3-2	CASSQMAGAYEQYF
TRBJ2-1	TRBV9	CASSDKTSGSSNEQFF
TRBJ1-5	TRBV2	CASSPTLSNQPQHF
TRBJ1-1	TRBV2	CASSSRLPGKSEAFF
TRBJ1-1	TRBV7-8	CASSLQPRGAMNTEAFF